The clone carrying this T cell receptor beta chain was detected only a few times. Its antigen is unknown. TCRdb independently ran MiXCR on the reads; one entry per CDR3 protein. The data contain fewer than 650,000 distinct CDR3 sequences, 40% of them seen just once; the ten biggest clones take up about 48%. The entry originates in a study of T cell repertoires in cytomegalovirus infection. Study at large: Well-studied HLA-B-restricted epitopes and recently identified HLA-C-restricted epitopes of CMV were both used in the study.

This CDR3 has 15 amino acids. V lost 0 bases, J lost 7 bases, and 4 bases stayed unmatched. The germline V gene has CDR1 ENHRY and CDR2 SYGVKD. The sequence was collected from a human donor in good health (CMV status not recorded). Some clones in this sample may be carry-over from other donors' samples. The specimen comprised cultured PBMCs, sampled from culture after CMV antigen stimulation. The V call is TRBV10-3, the J call TRBJ1-5; 9 bases fit TRBD1. The chain's CDR3 is CAISESGQGRQPQHF. CDR3 bases: TGTGCCATCAGTGAGTCAGGACAGGGGAGGCAGCCCCAGCATTTT.